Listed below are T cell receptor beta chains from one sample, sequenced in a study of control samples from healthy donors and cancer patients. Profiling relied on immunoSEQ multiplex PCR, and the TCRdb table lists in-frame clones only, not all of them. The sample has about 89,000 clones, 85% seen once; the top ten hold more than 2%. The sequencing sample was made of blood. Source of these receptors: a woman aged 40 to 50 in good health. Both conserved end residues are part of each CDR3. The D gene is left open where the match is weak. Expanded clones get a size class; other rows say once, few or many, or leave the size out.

TGTGCCAGCAGCCCAGGACAGGGGAACACAGATACGCAGTATTTT	CASSPGQGNTDTQYF	TRBD1	TRBV7-2	TRBJ2-3	.
TGTGCCAGCAGTTCTCCTAGCGGGGTCCCCTACGAGCAGTACTTC	CASSSPSGVPYEQYF	TRBD2	TRBV6-2/TRBV6-3	TRBJ2-7	.
TGTGCCAGCAGCACGGGGCCCAACTATGGCTACACCTTC	CASSTGPNYGYTF	.	TRBV12-3/TRBV12-4	TRBJ1-2	.
TGTGCCAGCAGCTTAACGCTCAAAGAGACCCAGTACTTC	CASSLTLKETQYF	.	TRBV7-3	TRBJ2-5	.
TGTGCCAGCAGCTTAGGCGCTAGCGGGGTAAGCTCCTACGAGCAGTACTTC	CASSLGASGVSSYEQYF	TRBD2	TRBV7-2	TRBJ2-7	.
TGTGCCACCAGCAGACCACAGGGTTCTAATGAAAAACTGTTTTTT	CATSRPQGSNEKLFF	.	TRBV15	TRBJ1-4	.
TGTGCTAGTGGTTTGGCGGGGAACTCGTACCAAGAGACCCAGTACTTC	CASGLAGNSYQETQYF	.	TRBV12-5	TRBJ2-5	.
TGTGCCAGCAGCTCCGCCGGGACGACGATGGACGAGCAGTACTTC	CASSSAGTTMDEQYF	.	TRBV5-4	TRBJ2-7	few
TGTGCCAGCAGCCAAGTAAATCCCCGTCACGGGCAGGACACCATATATTTT	CASSQVNPRHGQDTIYF	.	TRBV3-1/TRBV3-2	TRBJ1-3	.
TGTGCCAGCAGTGAAGCAGGGGTAGCCAAAAACATTCAGTACTTC	CASSEAGVAKNIQYF	.	TRBV6-1	TRBJ2-4	.
TGTGCCAGCAGCCAAGATCAAGCAGGGGGCGTCGGGGAGCTGTTTTTT	CASSQDQAGGVGELFF	TRBD1	TRBV4-2	TRBJ2-2	.
TGTGCCAGCAGAGCGACTGGAAACACTGAAGCTTTCTTT	CASRATGNTEAFF	.	TRBV7-9	TRBJ1-1	.
TGTGCCAGTAGTATCTCCGGGGCGAGCAATCAGCCCCAGCATTTT	CASSISGASNQPQHF	.	TRBV19	TRBJ1-5	.
TGTGCCAGCAGTTACACAGTCAGTCGGAACACTGAAGCTTTCTTT	CASSYTVSRNTEAFF	.	TRBV6-6	TRBJ1-1	.
TGTGCCAGCAGCCCCCCCGTTAGACAGGGGGGCTATGGCTACACCTTC	CASSPPVRQGGYGYTF	TRBD1	TRBV9	TRBJ1-2	.